This T cell receptor (beta chain) stems from a study of T cells after yellow fever vaccination. Study-wide background: Fractions of limited cellularity were prepared by means of SMART-Seq v4 Ultra Low Input. Regarding the study as a whole: Subsequent to the booster, the majority of primary-vaccination clones reappeared (about 97% CD4, 70% to 90% CD8). Contaminating bulk clonotypes could be abundant in FACS-sorted repertoires.

Note on this clonotype: Its antigen is as yet unknown.

The length of the CDR3 is 12 residues. V was trimmed by 6 bases and J by 13 bases, leaving 17 bases between them. Synthesis of TCR cDNA relied on 5'RACE template switching, which attached a universal primer site and UMIs. Each CDR3 protein is one row after TCRdb ran MiXCR on the 5' RACE reads. The sample lists over 300,000 distinct CDR3 sequences, roughly 4% occurring once. The source material was PBMCs, sampled 5 days after the yellow fever booster vaccination. The receptor comes from a man aged 18-30 years who received the YFV17D yellow fever vaccine. The chain recombines TRBV12-3 or TRBV12-4 with TRBJ2-3; D is perhaps TRBD1 (6 bases). The DNA for the CDR3 is TGTGCCAGCAGACGACTACCGGGACAAGAGTATTTT. As protein: CASRRLPGQEYF.